The 5 T cell receptor beta chains given below trace back to one sample, sequenced in a study of T-cell memory formation after mild COVID-19. TCRdb processed the 5' RACE reads anew with MiXCR; each CDR3 protein has one entry. The table lists under 350,000 distinct CDR3 sequences, roughly 15% of them singletons. Sequenced material: PBMCs or a T cell subset sorted from them (not recorded which). All receptors derive from a man between 18 and 29 years old who had mild COVID-19 (a few samples of this study predate the infection). Cell type and time point are not known.

This clonotype showed up just a few times. In DNA form, the CDR3 reads TGCGCCAGCAGTCTCACTAGCTCTTTCGACATTCAGTACTTC. As protein: CASSLTSSFDIQYF. V is TRBV4-3 and J is TRBJ2-4; perhaps TRBD2 as D (6 bases). CDR3 length: 14 amino acids. V lost 6 bases and J lost 8, with 17 bases in between. CDR1 and CDR2 (germline): LGHNA, YSLEER.

The V gene is TRBV12-3 or TRBV12-4, the J gene TRBJ1-2; TRBD1 matches 10 bases. J was trimmed by 6 bases and V by 5 bases; bases with no gene match: 12. CDR3 length: 16 amino acids. The chain's CDR3 is CASSNEGQGILHGYTF. In nucleotides, the CDR3 is TGTGCCAGCAGTAACGAGGGACAGGGGATCCTTCATGGCTACACCTTC.

CDR3 coding DNA: TGTGCCAGCAGAGGGTTAGAAGGGACAGGGGGATCTGCCTTCCTTTACGAGCAGTACTTC. It yields the protein CASRGLEGTGGSAFLYEQYF. V is TRBV6-1 and J is TRBJ2-7; 11 nucleotides match TRBD1. This CDR3 has 20 amino acids. V gave up 6 bases and J gave up 4 bases; unmatched junction bases: 23. CDR1 is MNHNS and CDR2 is SASEGT in the germline V gene.

The chain is built from TRBV20-1 and TRBJ1-1; D is uncertain. The CDR3 runs to 10 residues. Deletions cut 6 bases from V and 4 bases from J, with 6 bases between. The V gene's germline CDR1 is DFQATT and CDR2 SNEGSKA (reference sequence). Here the CDR3 reads CSAPTTEAFF. In DNA form, the CDR3 reads TGCAGTGCGCCGACCACTGAAGCTTTCTTT.

This clonotype occurred a few times. This rearrangement joins TRBV7-8 to TRBJ1-2, with D unresolved. V was shortened by 5 bases and J by 2 bases, with 9 bases between the two germline ends. Germline-derived CDR1 and CDR2 are SGHVS and FQNEAQ. The CDR3 length is 13 residues. CDR3 DNA sequence: TGTGCCAGCAGCGAGGCAACCAACTATGGCTACACCTTC. Amino acids: CASSEATNYGYTF. The full variable domain, its missing parts supplied by reference TRBV7-8 and TRBJ1-2, is GAGVSQSPRYKVAKRGQDVALRCDPISGHVSLFWYQQALGQGPEFLTYFQNEAQLDKSGLPSDRFFAERPEGSVSTLKIQRTQQEDSAVYLCASSEATNYGYTFGSGTRLTVV.